This paragraph covers one T cell receptor (beta chain) sequence. Its recognized antigen is unknown. Per-base quality was not reported, and no clone a single base away is much larger than it. Trimming accounts for 2 bases at V and 6 bases at J, while the number of junction bases matched to no gene is 2. Taken from the germline V gene, the CDR1 and CDR2 loops are ENHRY and SYGVKD. The CDR3 contains 14 residues, cysteine and phenylalanine counted. Only the CDR3 portion is preserved as DNA: 42 bases, with reading frame beginning at the first base. The data stem from a study of cytomegalovirus exposure and HLA in healthy donors (TCRdb year 2017). Regarding the complete study: In an earlier analysis of 450 to 750 of the donors, around 300 Gb of sequence data and 90 million to 120 million unique TCR beta sequences from approximately 180 million T cells were reported. An early release covering 500 to 750 HLA-typed donors comprised approximately 290 gigabases of sequencing data and roughly 86 million unique TCR sequences. Among the roughly 390 genotyped donors, roughly 80% belonged to the genetic ancestry cluster associated with self-reported Caucasian donors. The study was designed to test whether signatures of past pathogen exposure could be identified by cataloging public T cell receptors. The study used immunosequencing to profile the T cell repertoires of several hundred subjects and linked those repertoires to cytomegalovirus serostatus. In addition to the first cohort of around 670 subjects, a separate validation cohort of under 150 different subjects was used. The study combined high-throughput TCR immunosequencing, statistical association of individual TCRs with disease status, and machine learning to predict cytomegalovirus infection status. A later analysis re-analyzed previously published TCR beta repertoires from roughly 630 donors and added high-resolution HLA genotyping to study TCR occurrence patterns. Rather than drawing on any new phenotypic data, the later analysis identified candidate immune exposures from TCR beta sequences and the way those sequences occurred across donors. An earlier analysis of a few hundred of the donors applied high-throughput TCR beta sequencing to assess whether each TCR beta V gene segment acted as functional or pseudogenic. Donor age, sex, ethnicity and CMV serostatus were compiled alongside the repertoire data. A later genetic analysis used genome-wide SNP genotypes for about 65% of the roughly 670 donors, treating that subset as a discovery cohort. All discovery cohort repertoires had been generated on a single sequencing platform. Both class I and class II loci were covered by HLA typing, at four-digit resolution. The number of typed donors differed by locus: roughly 629-640 for A, B, C, DRB1 and DQB1; 500 to 550 for DQA1; over 600 for DPA1; and 450 to 480 for DPB1. Roughly five DR-DQ haplotypes were handled as single units for association and clustering because linkage in the cohort was strong. Among some 400 genotyped donors of the cohort, an average of 235,054 unique TCR beta nucleotide sequences were sequenced per donor, around a sixth of them non-productive. Broader findings and caveats from the paper: Fewer than 20 rarely observed V segments, including chromosome 9 orphons, were excluded from the earlier analysis of about 610 of the donors because counts were too low. In a later analysis, most CMV-associated TCR beta chains were found to appear HLA-restricted, with HLA associations seemingly driven largely by CMV exposure. Assigning TCR associations to individual alleles was difficult when HLA alleles, especially DR and DQ, strongly co-occurred. Compared with equally common non-associated chains, HLA-associated TCR beta chains in a later analysis were more clonally expanded and had lower generation probabilities. In vitro tests confirmed that a few of the cytomegalovirus-associated TCR beta chains recognize cytomegalovirus antigens. A later genetic analysis associated a missense DCLRE1C variant with V-gene and J-gene trimming of TCR beta chains, and an independent cohort replicated the association. A later analysis reported that several top co-occurrence clusters appeared linked to parvovirus B19, influenza, CMV and Epstein-Barr virus. The authors suggested that the approach could potentially be generalized to other disease states and immunological phenotypes. An earlier analysis of 587 of the donors showed that most TCR beta V segments appeared in productive rearrangements either about 90% or about 30% of the time, which broadly matched IMGT annotations. CMV serostatus was the only immune exposure information available for the cohort. Only TCR beta chains were sequenced in this cohort, and the absence of alpha or paired-chain data limited detectable features. The 87-base-pair reads could not distinguish some IMGT-functional V segments, including TRBV6-2 and TRBV6-3, so those segments were excluded. Most TCR sequences were seen in very few donors, while some public TCRs were found in many individuals. The study gave a list of some 150 TCR beta chains associated with cytomegalovirus. Presence/absence analyses assumed roughly uniform sequencing depth across donors, an assumption that may not hold. A further reported finding was that TCR beta sequences accurately predicted the HLA-A and HLA-B alleles for most subjects in the first cohort. Correlated functional status among segregating V segments might be attributable to linkage disequilibrium, but an unknown experimental factor could not be ruled out. In a later analysis, TCR association rates were found to vary across HLA loci, with the most associated TCRs seen for DRB1 alleles and the fewest for HLA-C alleles. In a later genetic analysis, fewer N-insertions in productive TCRs were reported among donors in an Asian-associated ancestry cluster than the 666-donor mean. The classifier was reported to diagnose cytomegalovirus status with high specificity and sensitivity in both the original cohort and the validation cohort. HLA typing was unavailable for some donors at each locus, so association tests used only the typed subset. A later analysis associated 15,000 to 20,000 TCR beta sequences with specific HLA alleles at a false discovery rate of 0.05. A cluster of highly shared sequence variants was judged likely to represent a technical artifact of the sequencing pipeline.

The cohort was made up of around 720 healthy bone marrow donors. All cohort members were sampled while nominally healthy, although unrecorded immune exposures were likely present. The donor tested CMV seronegative, placing the donor among the 350 or so seronegative members of the cohort. A peripheral blood sample was provided by each donor, and peripheral blood mononuclear cells were used for TCR beta sequencing. Genomic DNA was extracted from the blood cell samples with the Qiagen DNeasy Blood Extraction Kit. The method behind the library was the immunoSEQ multiplex PCR assay. A mixture of 60 forward primers for TCR Vbeta segments and 13 reverse primers for TCR Jbeta segments was used in the multiplex PCR. The CDR3 region of rearranged TCR beta genes was amplified from genomic DNA with a multiplex PCR assay. The amplified TCR beta libraries were sequenced on the Illumina HiSeq System as 87-base-pair reads. The study's processing was this. Across the 600 to 700 repertoires, a later analysis counted 78 million or so unique TCR beta chains, around 11 million of which were shared by at least two donors. A nearest-neighbor algorithm error-corrected the raw reads and collapsed the reads into unique sequences, merging closely related sequences to remove PCR and sequencing errors. To assign V, D and J gene segments, CDR3 sequences were aligned to IMGT reference sequences. Each retained sequence needed at least a six-nucleotide match to both a V gene segment and a J gene segment. A rearrangement was called productive if the CDR3 had no stop codons and remained in frame with V and J, and every other rearrangement was called non-productive. Following IMGT convention, CDR3 was defined as the stretch from the second conserved V-encoded cysteine up to the conserved J-encoded phenylalanine. The earlier analysis of about 610 of the donors excluded sequences that lacked an unambiguous match to a single V gene segment. An earlier analysis of a few hundred of the donors classified V segments as functional when productive rearrangements were above 56.7% and as segregating when the standard deviation between donors was above 5%. A statistical classification framework was developed to diagnose cytomegalovirus status using the catalog of TCR beta chain sequences. In a later analysis, V and J genes were assigned by comparing TCR nucleotide sequences against IMGT/GENE-DB human TR gene sequences. The TCRdist pipeline was used in a later analysis to assign CDR3 sequences and most-parsimonious VDJ recombination scenarios. In a later analysis, each TCR beta chain was defined by its CDR3 amino acid sequence together with its V-gene family, and reads without a unique V-gene family were excluded. A later analysis removed over 500 highly shared, low-generation-probability nucleotide sequences to deal with suspected cross-contamination and a sequencing artifact. In a later analysis, a clonal expansion index was calculated for each public chain from normalized within-repertoire ranks of inferred template counts. In a later analysis, generation probabilities were computed using a VDJ recombination model fitted to out-of-frame rearrangements, and the results were checked against IGoR. Hypergeometric tests were used in a later analysis to score TCR-TCR, TCR-HLA and TCR-CMV co-occurrence, with a repertoire-size bias correction applied to the TCR pairs. A later analysis estimated false discovery rates by permuting HLA or CMV assignments 20 times. In a later analysis, co-occurring TCRs were grouped using DBSCAN, with TCRdist sequence similarity added in when clustering inside HLA-allele-positive subsets. Repertoires with fewer than 30,000 or more than 120,000 public chains, plus five repertoires with anomalous nucleotide sharing, were excluded from co-occurrence clustering. Drawn from immuneACCESS, this table holds only the in-frame rearrangements with V and J called that TCRdb kept. Clones are partly lost; checked studies trace under half to an unresolved V gene and leave the rest unexplained. That table is the source of V, J and clone size, and D and trimming were worked out from the DNA. The sample table records about 220,000 clones; approximately 80% of these occur just once. The ten largest clonotypes hold about 0.77% of the sample.

The chain links TRBV10-3 with TRBJ1-2, and TRBD1 aligns with 11 junction nucleotides. Sequencing input: PBMCs. This sequence originates from a boy between 2 and 10 years old in good health and CMV-seronegative. The CDR3 sequence is CAISEQDRGHGYTF. The nucleotide sequence is TGTGCCATCAGTGAGCAGGACAGGGGGCATGGCTACACCTTC.